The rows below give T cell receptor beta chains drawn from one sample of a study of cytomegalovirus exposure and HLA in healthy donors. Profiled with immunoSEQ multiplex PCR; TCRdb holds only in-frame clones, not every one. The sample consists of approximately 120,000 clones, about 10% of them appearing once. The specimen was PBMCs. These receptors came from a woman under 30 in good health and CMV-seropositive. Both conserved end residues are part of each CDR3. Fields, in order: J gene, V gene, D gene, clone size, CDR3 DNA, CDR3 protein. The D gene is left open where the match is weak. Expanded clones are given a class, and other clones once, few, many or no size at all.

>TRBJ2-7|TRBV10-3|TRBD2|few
TGTGCCACCAACGGGGCGGGAGGATCGGGCGAGCAGTACTTC
CATNGAGGSGEQYF
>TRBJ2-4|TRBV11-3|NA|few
TGTGCCAGCAGCTGGGAGGTACTAGCCAAAAACATTCAGTACTTC
CASSWEVLAKNIQYF
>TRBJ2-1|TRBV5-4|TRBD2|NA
TGTGCCAGCAGCTTGGTAGCGGGAGGCTATGAGCAGTTCTTC
CASSLVAGGYEQFF
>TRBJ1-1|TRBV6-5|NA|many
TGTGCCAGCGCCAAGCTAGGTGAAGCTTTCTTT
CASAKLGEAFF
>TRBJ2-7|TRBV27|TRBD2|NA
TGTGCCAGCAGTTTATCTAGCGGGATTGGCTACGAGCAGTACTTC
CASSLSSGIGYEQYF
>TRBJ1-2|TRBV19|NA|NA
TGTGCCAGTAGTATCTCGGTCGATAATGGCTACACCTTC
CASSISVDNGYTF
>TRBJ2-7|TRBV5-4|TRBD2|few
TGTGCCAGCAGCTTGGTGGCGGGGGGCTACGAGCAGTACTTC
CASSLVAGGYEQYF
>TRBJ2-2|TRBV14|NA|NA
TGTGCCAGCACGGCGAGCGTGGGTAACTCGAACACCGGGGAGCTGTTTTTT
CASTASVGNSNTGELFF
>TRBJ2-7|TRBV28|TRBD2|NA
TGTGCCACCCACGTTACCCCGGGAACTAGCGGGAGTGGAGGGGACGAGCAGTACTTC
CATHVTPGTSGSGGDEQYF
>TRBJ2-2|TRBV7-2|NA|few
TGTGCCAGCAGCTTAACTACGAACACCGGGGAGCTGTTTTTT
CASSLTTNTGELFF
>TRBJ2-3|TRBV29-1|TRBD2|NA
TGCAGCGTTGAGCCCGGGAGGTCGACAGATACGCAGTATTTT
CSVEPGRSTDTQYF
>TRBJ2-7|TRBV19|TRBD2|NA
TGTGCCAGTAGTATCGCGGGAGAATCCTACGAGCAGTACTTC
CASSIAGESYEQYF
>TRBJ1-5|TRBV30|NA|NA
TGTGCCTGGAGTGTGGCACAAAATCAGCCCCAGCATTTT
CAWSVAQNQPQHF
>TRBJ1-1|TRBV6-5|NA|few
TGTGCCAGCACTCCCGACAGTAGAAACACTGAAGCTTTCTTT
CASTPDSRNTEAFF
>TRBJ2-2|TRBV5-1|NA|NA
TGCGCCAGCAAGCAGCTAGCAGGCACCGGGGAGCTGTTTTTT
CASKQLAGTGELFF
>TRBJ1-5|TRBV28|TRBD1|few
TGTGCCAGCACTAAATCAACAGGGGGCTTGGACCAGCCCCAGCATTTT
CASTKSTGGLDQPQHF
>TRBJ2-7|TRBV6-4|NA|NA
TGTGCCAGAAGTGAGAAGCTAAACAGCGAGCAGTACTTC
CARSEKLNSEQYF
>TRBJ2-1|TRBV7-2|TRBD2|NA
TGTGCCAGCAGCTTATTGGTGTCTAGCGGGGGGAATGAGCAGTTCTTC
CASSLLVSSGGNEQFF
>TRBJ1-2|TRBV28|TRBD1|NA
TGTGCCAGCAGCGGGACAGTAACTGGCTACACCTTC
CASSGTVTGYTF
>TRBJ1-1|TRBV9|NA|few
TGTGCCAGCAGCGTAGATTCTCAGGGATTGACTGAAGCTTTCTTT
CASSVDSQGLTEAFF
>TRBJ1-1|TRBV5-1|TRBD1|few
TGCGCCAGCAGCTCGACAGGGGTGAACACTGAAGCTTTCTTT
CASSSTGVNTEAFF
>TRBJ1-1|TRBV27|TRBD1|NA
TGTGCCAGCAGTTTCGGACAGGGGGGTGAAGCTTTCTTT
CASSFGQGGEAFF